The clone carrying this T cell receptor (beta chain) was recorded at least ten times. Trimming pared 6 bases from V and 3 bases from J, leaving 16 bases between. CDR1 and CDR2 (germline): KGHSH, LQKENI. This CDR3 is built from 15 residues. TCRdb used MiXCR to reprocess the RT-PCR reads, holding one entry per CDR3 protein. Of more than 600,000 distinct CDR3 sequences in the sample, approximately 14% were seen once. The clonotype comes from a female donor in good health, serving as a healthy control. The sequenced material came from memory CD4+ T cells from blood. The rearrangement links TRBV18 to TRBJ2-3; possibly TRBD1 or TRBD2 for D (5 bases each). The CDR3 DNA sequence: TGTGCCAGCTCCCAAGGGACGGAAGGGACAGATACGCAGTATTTT. This translates into CASSQGTEGTDTQYF.